This T cell receptor beta chain was sequenced in a study of T-cell memory formation after mild COVID-19 (dated by TCRdb to the early 2020s). Some background on the complete study: TCR sequence clusters from the two donors were found to be largely donor specific. The cohort was made up of two young adult volunteers, one female and one male, who were previously healthy. Longitudinal TCRalpha and TCRbeta repertoire sequencing tracked T-cell clones expanding and contracting after mild COVID-19 in two donors.

Notes on this clonotype: Its antigen has not been determined. Qualities for individual bases were not recorded, and no much larger clone is one base off.

The CDR3, cysteine through phenylalanine, is 13 amino acids long. Only the CDR3 DNA stays, 39 bases, in frame from base 1. A distance of 11 bases separates the germline ends of V and J, which lose 3 bases and 3 bases respectively. Taken from the germline V gene (reference sequence), the CDR1 and CDR2 loops are DFQATT and SNEGSKA. Ficoll-Paque density gradient centrifugation was used to isolate PBMCs. Overall study results and their limits: Contracting CD4+ clones appeared mostly in the CM and EM memory subsets, whereas CD8+ clones were enriched in EMRA. Clones that contracted from day 15 to 85 showed balanced CD4/CD8 phenotypes, whereas a second wave of clones that expanded from day 15 to 37 leaned towards CD4+. Some responding clones were detected in pre-infection memory, which suggested that pre-existing cross-reactive memory T cells had joined the SARS-CoV-2 response. The study covered only a couple of mild cases, and larger cohorts including severe cases with pre-infection samples were considered necessary. SARS-CoV-2 specificity of the second-wave clones peaking on day 37 was not confirmed.

Reads for this sample came from an Illumina NovaSeq 6000. Using 5'RACE with constant-segment primers, TCRalpha and TCRbeta cDNA libraries were constructed, with sample barcodes and unique molecular identifiers added in the process. Trizol reagent was used to extract RNA from every sample. Libraries were amplified in two PCR steps, with a second sample barcode and Illumina TruSeq adapters added in the second step. Sequencing of the libraries was done on an Illumina NovaSeq, producing 2 x 150 bp paired-end reads. The published analysis was carried out like this. Demultiplexing of reads and collapsing into UMI-guided consensus sequences were performed with migec v1.2.7. With mixcr v2.1.11, UMI consensuses were aligned to TRA and TRB V and J templates and assembled into clonotypes. A clonotype was counted as expanded or contracted only if both edgeR and NoisET called the change significant, with noise models trained on biological replicates. edgeR calls used a false discovery rate-adjusted p below 0.01 and a log2 fold-change threshold of 1. As an exploratory analysis of dynamics, max-normalized trajectories of the 1000 most abundant clonotypes were examined by PCA with hierarchical clustering. Separately sequenced CD4+ and CD8+ repertoires were used to assign the CD4 or CD8 phenotype of responding clones. Using fastp at Q25 and MiXCR, TCRdb reprocessed the public reads and kept productive beta chains. A single entry per CDR3 protein holds the most common genes and DNA from its merged rows. It is TCRdb's table, rather than the study itself, that gives the V and J calls and clone size. The sample table contains around 340,000 distinct CDR3 sequences; only one count was recorded for about an eighth of them. The ten largest clonotypes hold about a fifth of the sample.

Sequenced input: PBMCs or a T cell subset sorted from them (not recorded which). This receptor was taken from a man between 18 and 29 years old who had mild COVID-19 (a few samples of this study predate the infection). The sample titles of this study are shuffled in the database, so cell type and time point are left out; the donor was told from shared clones. This chain joins TRBV20-1 to TRBJ2-5; 6 matching bases give a weak D call of TRBD2. The nucleotide sequence reads as follows: TGCAGTGCTAGGGTCCGGGGGAAAGAGACCCAGTACTTC. This sequence encodes CSARVRGKETQYF.